This passage covers 11 T cell receptor beta chains from one sample sequenced in a study of control samples from healthy donors and cancer patients. The protocol was immunoSEQ multiplex PCR, while the TCRdb copy is restricted to in-frame clones and leaves out a portion. The sample carries tens of thousands of clones, approximately 89% recorded once. The specimen sequenced was PBMCs. All receptors derive from a man aged 35 to 55 with colorectal cancer.

This chain joins TRBV2 and TRBJ2-7, with D possibly TRBD2 on 5 matching bases. This CDR3 region has 12 residues. The germline V gene has CDR1 SNHLY and CDR2 FYNNEI. V was clipped by 6 bases and J by 1 base, with 7 bases between them. CDR3 protein: CASRDFSYEQYF. The CDR3 DNA follows: TGTGCCAGCAGGGACTTTTCCTACGAGCAGTACTTC. Drawing the rest from reference TRBV2 and TRBJ2-7, the complete variable domain is EPEVTQTPSHQVTQMGQEVILRCVPISNHLYFYWYRQILGQKVEFLVSFYNNEISEKSEIFDDQFSVERPDGSNFTLKIRSTKLEDSAMYFCASRDFSYEQYFGPGTRLTVT.

This sequence joins TRBV9 and TRBJ2-2, with TRBD2 matching over 11 bases. V was pared by 4 bases and J by 6 bases, with 8 bases of the junction left unmatched. Germline values: CDR1 SGDLS, CDR2 YYNGEE. The CDR3 sequence is 16 residues long. In DNA form, the CDR3 reads TGTGCCAGCAGCCCTAGCGGGAGGTCGGCTTCCGGGGAGCTGTTTTTT. This encodes CASSPSGRSASGELFF.

The chain uses TRBV24-1 and TRBJ2-1; 9 nucleotides match TRBD2. Germline-derived CDR1 and CDR2 are KGHDR and SFDVKD. J was trimmed by 0 bases and V by 4 bases; bases with no gene match: 3. This CDR3 is 16 amino acids long. The CDR3 reads CATSDLAGPSYNEQFF. In DNA, the CDR3 is TGTGCCACCAGTGACCTAGCGGGACCCTCCTACAATGAGCAGTTCTTC.

This clone turned up a few times. The genes are TRBV15 and TRBJ2-1; TRBD2 aligns across 11 bases. This CDR3 has 16 residues. With 4 bases clipped from V and 7 bases from J, the junction kept 9 bases outside the gene matches. CDR1 and CDR2 from the germline V gene are LNHNV and YYDKDF (reference sequence). The DNA for the CDR3 is TGTGCCACCAGCACGGGTAGCGGGAGGGCCCTGAATGAGCAGTTCTTC. Amino acid sequence: CATSTGSGRALNEQFF. Together with reference TRBV15 and TRBJ2-1, the CDR3 gives the full variable domain: DAMVIQNPRYQVTQFGKPVTLSCSQTLNHNVMYWYQQKSSQAPKLLFHYYDKDFNNEADTPDNFQSRRPNTSFCFLDIRSPGLGDTAMYLCATSTGSGRALNEQFFGPGTRLTVL.

The J gene is TRBJ2-7, the V gene TRBV20-1, with D maybe TRBD1 (6 bases). The CDR3 contains 11 residues. Germline CDR1 DFQATT, CDR2 SNEGSKA (reference sequence). Trimming cost V 6 bases and J 2 bases, with 8 bases left between them. The CDR3 DNA reads as TGCAGTGCCGGGACAACCTACGAGCAGTACTTC. Protein: CSAGTTYEQYF.

A single count supports this clone. The chain has TRBV6-5 and TRBJ2-7; the match to TRBD2 covers 11 bases. V shed 6 bases and J 3 bases; nucleotides not matched to a gene: 7. The germline gives CDR1 MNHEY, CDR2 SVGAGI. The CDR3 runs to 15 residues. The CDR3 reads CASSRSGRASYEQYF. For the CDR3, the DNA is TGTGCCAGCAGCCGTAGCGGGAGGGCCAGCTACGAGCAGTACTTC.

This chain's CDR3 is CASSPRNKRSHQPQHF. The DNA for the CDR3 is TGTGCCAGCAGTCCCCGCAATAAGCGGAGCCATCAGCCCCAGCATTTT. V is TRBV28 and J is TRBJ1-5; D uncertain. Deletions cut 5 bases from V and 5 bases from J, with 19 bases between. CDR1 MDHEN and CDR2 SYDVKM come from the germline V gene. This CDR3 contains 16 residues.

V is TRBV18 and J is TRBJ2-5; 8 bases agree with TRBD1. The V and J ends lost 6 bases and 3 bases, in that order; junction bases with no gene match: 9. Germline lookup yields CDR1 KGHSH and CDR2 LQKENI. CDR3 length: 15 amino acids. CDR3 sequence: CASSPRDRPEETQYF. The CDR3 DNA follows: TGTGCCAGCTCTCCGAGGGACAGGCCGGAAGAGACCCAGTACTTC.

The J gene is TRBJ2-4, the V gene TRBV6-5; no clear D. Trimming took 0 bases from V and 1 from J, leaving 4 bases between them. The CDR3 is 14 residues long. Per germline, CDR1 MNHEY and CDR2 SVGAGI. CDR3 coding DNA: TGTGCCAGCAGTTACTCGGGGGCCAAAAACATTCAGTACTTC. Its protein product is CASSYSGAKNIQYF.

As concerns this clone: Its ends do not fully match the called genes, so a read error is possible. J is TRBJ2-1 and V is TRBV4-3; TRBD1 matches 8 bases. The CDR3 spans 15 residues. Germline V gene lookup returns CDR1 LGHNA and CDR2 YSLEER. The CDR3 here is CASRQGTGLWNEQFF. As DNA, the CDR3 is TGCGCCAGCAGACAAGGGACAGGACTTTGGAATGAGCAGTTCTTC.

The genes are TRBV24-1 and TRBJ2-1; tentative D call: TRBD2 (5 bases). The length of the CDR3 is 14 residues. V shed 5 bases and J shed 4 bases, with 11 bases lying between them. Germline V gene data show CDR1 as KGHDR and CDR2 as SFDVKD. CDR3: CATSGGSLYNEQFF. The DNA for the CDR3 is TGTGCCACCAGTGGAGGGAGCCTTTACAATGAGCAGTTCTTC.